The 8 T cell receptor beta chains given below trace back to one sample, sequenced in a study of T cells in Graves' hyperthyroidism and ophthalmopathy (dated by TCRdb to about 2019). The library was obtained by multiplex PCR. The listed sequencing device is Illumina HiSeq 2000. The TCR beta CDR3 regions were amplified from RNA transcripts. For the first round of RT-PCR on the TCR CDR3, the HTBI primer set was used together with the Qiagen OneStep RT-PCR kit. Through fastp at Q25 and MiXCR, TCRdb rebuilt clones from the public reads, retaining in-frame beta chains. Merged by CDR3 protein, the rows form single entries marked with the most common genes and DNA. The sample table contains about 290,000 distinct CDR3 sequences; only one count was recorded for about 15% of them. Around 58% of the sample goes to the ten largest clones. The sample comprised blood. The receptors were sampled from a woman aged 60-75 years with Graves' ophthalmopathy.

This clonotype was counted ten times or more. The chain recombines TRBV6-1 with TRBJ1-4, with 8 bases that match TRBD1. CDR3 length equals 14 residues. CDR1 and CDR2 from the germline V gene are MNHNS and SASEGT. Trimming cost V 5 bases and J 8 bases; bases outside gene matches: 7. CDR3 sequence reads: CASSQDRESEKLFF. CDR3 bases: TGTGCCAGCAGTCAGGACAGGGAGTCCGAAAAACTGTTTTTT.

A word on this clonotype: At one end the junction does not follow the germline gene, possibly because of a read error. This CDR3 reads CASGYRRSAYNEQFF. The DNA of the CDR3 is TGCGCCAGCGGCTACCGACGAAGCGCCTACAATGAGCAGTTCTTC. V gene TRBV7-2 combines with J gene TRBJ2-1; weak D call: TRBD2 (5 bases). CDR1 is SGHTA, CDR2 FQGNSA, per germline. This CDR3 is 15 amino acids long.

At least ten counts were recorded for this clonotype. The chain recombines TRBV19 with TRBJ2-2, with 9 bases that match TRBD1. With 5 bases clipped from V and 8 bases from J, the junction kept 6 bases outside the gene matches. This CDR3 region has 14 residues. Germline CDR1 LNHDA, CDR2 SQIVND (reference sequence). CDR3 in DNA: TGTGCCAGTAGTCCAAACAGGGGGCAAGGGGAGCTGTTTTTT. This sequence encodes CASSPNRGQGELFF.

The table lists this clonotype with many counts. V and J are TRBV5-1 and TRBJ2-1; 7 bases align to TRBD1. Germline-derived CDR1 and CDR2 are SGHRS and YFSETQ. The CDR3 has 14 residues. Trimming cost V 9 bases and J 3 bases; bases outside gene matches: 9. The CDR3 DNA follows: TGCGCCACGACGGTCGGGACAGACTACAATGAGCAGTTCTTC. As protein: CATTVGTDYNEQFF.

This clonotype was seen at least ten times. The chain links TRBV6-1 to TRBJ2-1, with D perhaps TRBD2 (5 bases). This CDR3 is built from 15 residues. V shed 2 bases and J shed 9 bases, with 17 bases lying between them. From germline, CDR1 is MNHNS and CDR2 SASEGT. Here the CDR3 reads CASSESGMRQGEQFF. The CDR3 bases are TGTGCCAGCAGTGAAAGCGGAATGCGGCAAGGTGAGCAGTTCTTC.

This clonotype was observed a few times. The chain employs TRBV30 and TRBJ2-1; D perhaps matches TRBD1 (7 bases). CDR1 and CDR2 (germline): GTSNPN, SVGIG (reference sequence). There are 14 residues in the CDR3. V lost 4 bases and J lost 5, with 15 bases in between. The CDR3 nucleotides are TGTGCCTGGAATGCAGGGGGGAGGAACAATGAGCAGTTCTTC. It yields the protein CAWNAGGRNNEQFF. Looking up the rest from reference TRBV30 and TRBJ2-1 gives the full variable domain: SQTIHQWPATLVQPVGSPLSLECTVEGTSNPNLYWYRQAAGRGLQLLFYSVGIGQISSEVPQNLSASRPQDRQFILSSKKLLLSDSGFYLCAWNAGGRNNEQFFGPGTRLTVL.

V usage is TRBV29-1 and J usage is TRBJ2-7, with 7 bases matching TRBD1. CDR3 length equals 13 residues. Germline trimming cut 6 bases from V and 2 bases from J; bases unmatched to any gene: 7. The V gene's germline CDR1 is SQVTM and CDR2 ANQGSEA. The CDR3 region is CSVGQEEPYEQYF. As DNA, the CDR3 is TGCAGCGTCGGACAGGAGGAACCCTACGAGCAGTACTTC.

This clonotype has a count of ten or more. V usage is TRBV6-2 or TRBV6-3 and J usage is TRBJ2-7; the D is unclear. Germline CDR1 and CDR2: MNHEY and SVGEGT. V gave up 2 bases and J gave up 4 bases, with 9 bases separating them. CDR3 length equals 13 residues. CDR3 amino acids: CASSYGSLYEQYF. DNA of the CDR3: TGTGCCAGCAGTTACGGCAGTTTATACGAGCAGTACTTC.